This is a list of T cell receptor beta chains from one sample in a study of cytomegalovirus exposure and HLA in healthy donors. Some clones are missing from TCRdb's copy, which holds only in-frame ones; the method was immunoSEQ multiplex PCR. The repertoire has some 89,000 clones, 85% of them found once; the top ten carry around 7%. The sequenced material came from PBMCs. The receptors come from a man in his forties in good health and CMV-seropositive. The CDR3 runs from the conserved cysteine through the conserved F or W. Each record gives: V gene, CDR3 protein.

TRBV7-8	CASSLETATWVQYF
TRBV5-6	CASSPGLENNEQFF
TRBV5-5	CASSPVASELYEQYF
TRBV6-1	CASSVSVGSSGSTIYF
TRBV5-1	CASSPGTLRGNEQFF
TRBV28	CASRPGGNTDTQYF
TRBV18	CASSPGGNTEAFF
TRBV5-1	CASSFADRNGSPLHF
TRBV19	CASSITSGRITDTQYF
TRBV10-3	CAISGDVGAGGNSPLHF
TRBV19	CASSIADTQYF
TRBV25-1	CASSVWTGRNTEAFF
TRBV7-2	CASSLALGPDQGFPSYEQYF
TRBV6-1	CASRESGQAISGNTIYF
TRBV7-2	CASSLAGGSQETQYF
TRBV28	CASSSHTPAGGYEQYF
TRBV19	CATDEGHKRGIQYF
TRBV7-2	CASSSGLGKNIQYF
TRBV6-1	CASSVRGEETQYF
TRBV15	CATSLSGGAWTQYF
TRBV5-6	CASRVAGAFMKDGYTF
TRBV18	CASSPPAGADTQYF
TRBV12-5	CASATDSKDEQFF
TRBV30	CAWSQGALAKNIQYF
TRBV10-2	CASARDSQETQYF
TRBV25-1	CASSYQGAYYGYTF
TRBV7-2	CASSPGGNSNQPQHF
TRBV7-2	CASSLGKGLRVPDGYTF
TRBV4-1	CASSQDRRNRGQETQYF
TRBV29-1	CSVAQGADGYTF
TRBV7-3	CASSLAGGPLETQYF
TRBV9	CASSVGTGAGNTIYF
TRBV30	CAWSNGLGRDTQYF
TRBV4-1	CASSPSATGTYGYTF
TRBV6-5	CASSYSGQGAGYTF
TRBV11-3	CASSPGGQTYNSPLHF